The 19 T cell receptor beta chains below come from one sample, sequenced in a study of cytomegalovirus exposure and HLA in healthy donors. Use of 60 Vbeta and 13 Jbeta primers characterized the PCR. Produced via immunoSEQ multiplex PCR; TCRdb's table is partial and in-frame only. The repertoire holds 150,000 to 200,000 clones, with roughly four fifths as singletons. Sequencing used PBMCs. The receptors here all came from a man aged 50 to 59 in good health and CMV-seronegative.

The chain carries TRBV25-1 and TRBJ2-7; 7 bases map to TRBD1. CDR3 length: 13 residues. Germline-derived CDR1 and CDR2 are MGHDK and SYGVNS. Trimming took 7 bases from V and 2 from J; bases not matched to a gene: 5. The CDR3 bases are TGTGCCAGCACCAAGGGACAGACCTACGAGCAGTACTTC. Its translation is CASTKGQTYEQYF.

The chain employs TRBV7-9 and TRBJ2-5; 8 positions agree with TRBD2. The V segment lost 2 bases and the J segment 4 bases; nucleotides outside the gene matches: 9. The germline CDR1 and CDR2 sequences are SEHNR and FQNEAQ (reference sequence). This CDR3 has 16 residues. The DNA for the CDR3 is TGTGCCAGCAGCTTATTAGCGGGGACTAGGGGAGAGACCCAGTACTTC. This gives the protein CASSLLAGTRGETQYF.

The V gene is TRBV5-1, the J gene TRBJ2-3; D is uncertain. V gave up 0 bases and J gave up 6 bases, with 17 bases separating them. Germline V gives CDR1 SGHRS, CDR2 YFSETQ. CDR3 length equals 16 residues. CDR3 in amino acids: CASSLDGVAAADTQYF. The CDR3 nucleotides are TGCGCCAGCAGCTTGGATGGCGTGGCGGCCGCCGATACGCAGTATTTT.

On this clone: One end of the junction fails to match germline, which may point to a read error. This specimen includes other DNA sequences encoding the same CDR3. The chain employs TRBV4-3 and TRBJ2-7; 11 bases fit TRBD2. The CDR3 has 16 amino acids. Germline CDR1 reads LGHNA; CDR2 reads YSLEER. Written as DNA, the CDR3 is TGCGCCAGCAGCCGGTTAGGGACTAGCGGTTCCTACGAGCAGTACTTT. This gives the protein CASSRLGTSGSYEQYF.

The chain uses TRBV5-1 and TRBJ2-3, with 10 nucleotides matching TRBD1. The length of the CDR3 is 15 residues. Trimming cost V 8 bases and J 1 base; bases outside gene matches: 7. Germline-derived CDR1 and CDR2 are SGHRS and YFSETQ. CDR3: CASRTGTGGTDTQYF. In DNA form, the CDR3 reads TGCGCCAGTCGGACCGGGACAGGGGGCACAGATACGCAGTATTTT.

The chain is built from TRBV5-6 and TRBJ2-5; D gene unclear. The ends were cut back, 4 bases at V and 2 bases at J, with 12 bases in the middle. This CDR3 region has 14 residues. Germline V gene data show CDR1 as SGHDT and CDR2 as YYEEEE. CDR3 loop: CASSQSTVQETQYF. CDR3 coding DNA: TGTGCCAGCAGCCAATCGACTGTTCAAGAGACCCAGTACTTC.

The chain combines TRBV18 with TRBJ1-4; 7 positions agree with TRBD1. This CDR3 is built from 15 residues. J was trimmed by 7 bases and V by 1 base; bases with no gene match: 6. The germline V gene encodes CDR1 KGHSH and CDR2 LQKENI. The CDR3 coding sequence is TGTGCCAGCTCACCACTTTCAACAGGGGTTGAAAAACTGTTTTTT. Its translation is CASSPLSTGVEKLFF.

The rearrangement links TRBV7-9 to TRBJ1-2; perhaps TRBD1 as D (6 bases). V dropped 5 bases and J dropped 2 bases, with 9 bases sitting between them. Germline V gene sequence: CDR1 SEHNR, CDR2 FQNEAQ (reference sequence). The CDR3 spans 13 residues. The CDR3 sequence is CASSPTGNYGYTF. In DNA form, the CDR3 reads TGTGCCAGCAGCCCCACAGGGAACTATGGCTACACCTTC. Drawing the rest from reference TRBV7-9 and TRBJ1-2, the complete variable domain is DTGVSQNPRHKITKRGQNVTFRCDPISEHNRLYWYRQTLGQGPEFLTYFQNEAQLEKSRLLSDRFSAERPKGSFSTLEIQRTEQGDSAMYLCASSPTGNYGYTFGSGTRLTVV.

The chain's CDR3 is CASGARGGREQFF. CDR3 bases: TGTGCCAGCGGTGCGCGGGGGGGCCGCGAGCAGTTCTTC. The V call is TRBV6-5, the J call TRBJ2-1; 9 nucleotides agree with TRBD2. Germline lookup yields CDR1 MNHEY and CDR2 SVGAGI. The CDR3 extends over 13 amino acids. The ends lost 8 bases at V and 10 bases at J; junction bases unmatched: 9.

This clone was counted only a few times. The chain links TRBV4-1 to TRBJ1-5; D may be TRBD1 (6 bases). Trimming took 1 base from V and 0 from J, leaving 13 bases between them. The CDR3 loop spans 17 amino acids. CDR1 and CDR2 (germline): MGHRA, YSYEKL. CDR3 amino acids: CASSQVMGHYSNQPQHF. CDR3 sequence (DNA): TGCGCCAGCAGCCAAGTAATGGGACACTATAGCAATCAGCCCCAGCATTTT.

The J gene is TRBJ2-7, the V gene TRBV6-5; TRBD1 is a possible D gene (6 bases). The CDR3 loop spans 14 amino acids. V was shortened by 7 bases and J by 0 bases, with 13 bases between the two germline ends. Germline CDR1 reads MNHEY; CDR2 reads SVGAGI. The CDR3 here is CASTPTGSSYEQYF. CDR3 DNA sequence: TGTGCCAGCACCCCTACAGGGAGCTCCTACGAGCAGTACTTC.

J is TRBJ1-1 and V is TRBV6-5; 8 bases align to TRBD1. Germline V lookup: CDR1 MNHEY, CDR2 SVGAGI. The length of the CDR3 is 12 residues. The ends lost 7 bases at V and 5 bases at J; junction bases unmatched: 3. In nucleotides, the CDR3 is TGTGCCAGCAACCGACAGGGGACTGAAGCTTTCTTT. Its translation is CASNRQGTEAFF.

The chain recombines TRBV9 with TRBJ1-3; D is unresolved. V was shortened by 0 bases and J by 0 bases, with 4 bases between the two germline ends. The CDR3 totals 14 residues. Germline CDR1 and CDR2: SGDLS and YYNGEE. CDR3 in DNA: TGTGCCAGCAGCGTAGATAACTCTGGAAACACCATATATTTT. Its translation is CASSVDNSGNTIYF.

The V and J genes are TRBV7-3 and TRBJ2-3, with D tentatively TRBD1 (7 bases). Between the trimmed V and J ends, which lost 5 bases and 7 bases, there was a span of 22 bases. The V gene's germline CDR1 is SGHTA and CDR2 FQGTGA. The CDR3 runs to 16 residues. The CDR3 DNA is TGTGCCAGCAGCCTAGGGGGCGGAGGGAAGCAACATACGCAGTATTTT. Protein sequence: CASSLGGGGKQHTQYF. The entire variable domain, with the rest obtained from reference TRBV7-3 and TRBJ2-3, is as follows: GAGVSQTPSNKVTEKGKYVELRCDPISGHTALYWYRQSLGQGPEFLIYFQGTGAADDSGLPNDRFFAVRPEGSVSTLKIQRTERGDSAVYLCASSLGGGGKQHTQYFGPGTRLTVL.

The chain has TRBV6-6 and TRBJ1-5, with D perhaps TRBD1 (6 bases). The CDR3 covers 16 residues. V lost 7 bases and J lost 2, with 18 bases in between. Per germline, CDR1 MNHNY and CDR2 SVGAGI (reference sequence). In DNA form, the CDR3 reads TGTGCCAGCATCTACGGGGGGCATGAAGGCAATCAGCCCCAGCATTTT. Translated: CASIYGGHEGNQPQHF.

V usage is TRBV30 and J usage is TRBJ1-5; 9 bases fit TRBD1. V shed 1 base and J 5 bases; nucleotides not matched to a gene: 6. The CDR3 extends over 15 amino acids. CDR1 GTSNPN and CDR2 SVGIG come from the germline V gene (reference sequence). CDR3 loop: CAWSGVWDRDQPQHF. DNA for the CDR3: TGTGCCTGGAGTGGGGTATGGGACAGGGATCAGCCCCAGCATTTT.

This chain connects TRBV30 to TRBJ2-5, with D perhaps matching TRBD2 (6 bases). Germline V gene data show CDR1 as GTSNPN and CDR2 as SVGIG (reference sequence). This CDR3 has 13 amino acids. V lost 2 bases and J 6 bases, leaving 13 bases between the germline ends. The CDR3 DNA sequence: TGTGCCTGGAGTCTTACTAGCAGGCAGACCCAGTACTTC. This gives the protein CAWSLTSRQTQYF.

The rearrangement uses TRBV7-2 and TRBJ2-5; maybe TRBD1 (5 bases). The DNA matches TRBJ2-7 better at its end, which makes the J call doubtful. Germline V gene data show CDR1 as SGHTA and CDR2 as FQGNSA. The CDR3 spans 14 residues. The CDR3 spells CASSLDRNVREQYF. The CDR3 nucleotides read TGTGCCAGCAGCTTAGACAGGAACGTCCGCGAGCAGTACTTC.

This chain connects TRBV7-3 to TRBJ2-2, with TRBD1 matching over 12 bases. J lost 5 bases, V lost 5 bases, and 6 bases had no gene match. This CDR3 is 16 amino acids long. The V gene's germline CDR1 is SGHTA and CDR2 FQGTGA. CDR3 amino acids: CASSLPGQGATGELFF. CDR3 DNA: TGTGCCAGCAGCCTACCGGGACAGGGGGCGACCGGGGAGCTGTTTTTT. Together with reference TRBV7-3 and TRBJ2-2, the CDR3 gives the full variable domain: GAGVSQTPSNKVTEKGKYVELRCDPISGHTALYWYRQSLGQGPEFLIYFQGTGAADDSGLPNDRFFAVRPEGSVSTLKIQRTERGDSAVYLCASSLPGQGATGELFFGEGSRLTVL.